These 9 T cell receptor beta chains came from one sample sequenced in a study of T cell repertoires in aging, cancer and after chemotherapy. Rearranged V-D-J TRB sequences were amplified with a mixed TRB-A/B primer pool. TCRdb passed the multiplex PCR reads through MiXCR, listing each CDR3 protein once. The sample shows around 10,000 distinct CDR3 sequences, approximately 24% of them seen only once. Amplification of TCR beta used genomic DNA extracted from peripheral blood. Sequenced sample: blood. The receptors here all came from a human donor in good health.

The chain employs TRBV18 and TRBJ2-7; D perhaps matches TRBD2 (5 bases). CDR1 is KGHSH and CDR2 is LQKENI in the germline V gene. This CDR3 contains 12 residues. Trimming took off 2 bases at V and 8 bases at J, with 10 bases between the two ends. CDR3: CASSPYEGQQYF. CDR3 nucleotide sequence: TGTGCCAGCTCACCATACGAGGGCCAGCAGTACTTC.

Comment on this clonotype: A clone one base away is much larger, so this may be a read error. The chain uses TRBV27 and TRBJ2-7; D is uncertain. The germline CDR1 and CDR2 sequences are MNHEY and SMNVEV (reference sequence). The V end lost 2 bases, the J end lost 2 bases, and 7 bases lay between the germline ends. The CDR3 length is 13 residues. The CDR3 nucleotides are TGTGCCAGCAGTTTAGTACGAACCTACGAGCAGTACTTC. It specifies CASSLVRTYEQYF.

This clonotype has only a few counts. The CDR3 protein is CSVGLAGVADTQYF. In DNA form, the CDR3 reads TGCAGCGTAGGACTAGCGGGAGTTGCAGATACGCAGTATTTT. The chain is built from TRBV29-1 and TRBJ2-3, with 13 bases fitting TRBD2. Germline CDR1 reads SQVTM; CDR2 reads ANQGSEA. V gave up 6 bases and J gave up 4 bases; unmatched junction bases: 4. The CDR3 covers 14 residues.

This clonotype was seen a handful of times. This chain joins TRBV27 and TRBJ2-5, with D unresolved. CDR3 length: 13 amino acids. V was pared by 5 bases and J by 2 bases, with 9 bases between. The germline CDR1 and CDR2 sequences are MNHEY and SMNVEV (reference sequence). The chain's CDR3 is CASSPHGQETQYF. CDR3 bases: TGTGCCAGCAGTCCCCACGGACAAGAGACCCAGTACTTC.

This clonotype was observed once. This chain uses TRBV6-5 with TRBJ2-1; D not resolved. The CDR3 runs to 13 residues. V lost 0 bases, J lost 5 bases, and 5 bases lay in between. Germline CDR1 reads MNHEY; CDR2 reads SVGAGI. CDR3 protein: CASSYSTDNEQFF. As DNA, the CDR3 is TGTGCCAGCAGTTACTCCACCGACAATGAGCAGTTCTTC.

The chain couples TRBV28 to TRBJ1-1; D not certain. Germline V CDR1 and CDR2: MDHEN, SYDVKM. The CDR3 spans 14 residues. The V gene lost 8 bases and the J gene lost 1 base, with 14 bases spanning the gap. CDR3 region: CASGLGLGNTEAFF. The CDR3 coding sequence is TGTGCCAGCGGCCTAGGGTTGGGGAACACTGAAGCTTTCTTT.

This chain links TRBV28 with TRBJ2-7; D is undetermined. Deletions cut 1 base from V and 4 bases from J, with 8 bases between. Germline V lookup: CDR1 MDHEN, CDR2 SYDVKM. CDR3 size: 13 residues. In nucleotides, the CDR3 is TGTGCCAGCAGTTTATTCTCGGGTTACGAGCAGTACTTC. Translated, it gives CASSLFSGYEQYF.

The chain recombines TRBV20-1 with TRBJ1-1, with D perhaps TRBD1 (6 bases). Germline loops: CDR1 DFQATT, CDR2 SNEGSKA (reference sequence). Trimming took 6 bases from V and 6 from J, leaving 14 bases between them. This CDR3 has 12 residues. The CDR3 protein is CSARGGRAEAFF. The CDR3 coding sequence is TGCAGTGCCCGAGGGGGAAGGGCTGAAGCTTTCTTT.

This clonotype was seen a few times. This chain uses TRBV4-3 with TRBJ2-3, with D maybe TRBD2 (5 bases). The CDR3 consists of 16 residues. Germline CDR1 reads LGHNA; CDR2 reads YSLEER. The ends were cut back, 5 bases at V and 2 bases at J, with 17 bases in the middle. The CDR3 loop reads CASSSGGWGNTDTQYF. CDR3 DNA sequence: TGCGCCAGCAGCTCCGGCGGGTGGGGAAACACAGATACGCAGTATTTT.